This TCR beta chain originates from a study of cytomegalovirus exposure and HLA in healthy donors. The study's findings and limits: Productive status was seen about 90% or about 30% of the time for most TCR beta V segments in an earlier analysis.

On this clone itself: Its target is unknown.

PCR involved 60 Vbeta and 13 Jbeta primers. In the source study's methods: About 88 million unique TCR beta chains, about 11 million of them shared, were counted by a later analysis. TCRdb keeps only in-frame clones here, not all; method: immunoSEQ multiplex PCR. The D gene and trimming were derived from the DNA, and the V and J assignments and clone size from that table. The profile covers 140,000 or so clones, with roughly 70% appearing a single time and 4% to 5.5% taken by the ten largest. With 2 bases clipped from V and 2 bases from J, the junction kept 2 bases outside the gene matches. The CDR3 runs to 16 residues. Germline-derived CDR1 and CDR2 are MNHEY and SMNVEV (reference sequence).

The sequence derives from a man between 60 and 75 years old in good health and CMV-seronegative. The chain recombines TRBV27 with TRBJ1-6; 8 bases match TRBD1. What was sequenced was PBMCs. CDR3 sequence reads: CASSLTGQAYNSPLHF. CDR3 coding DNA: TGTGCCAGCAGTTTAACGGGACAGGCCTATAATTCACCCCTCCACTTT.